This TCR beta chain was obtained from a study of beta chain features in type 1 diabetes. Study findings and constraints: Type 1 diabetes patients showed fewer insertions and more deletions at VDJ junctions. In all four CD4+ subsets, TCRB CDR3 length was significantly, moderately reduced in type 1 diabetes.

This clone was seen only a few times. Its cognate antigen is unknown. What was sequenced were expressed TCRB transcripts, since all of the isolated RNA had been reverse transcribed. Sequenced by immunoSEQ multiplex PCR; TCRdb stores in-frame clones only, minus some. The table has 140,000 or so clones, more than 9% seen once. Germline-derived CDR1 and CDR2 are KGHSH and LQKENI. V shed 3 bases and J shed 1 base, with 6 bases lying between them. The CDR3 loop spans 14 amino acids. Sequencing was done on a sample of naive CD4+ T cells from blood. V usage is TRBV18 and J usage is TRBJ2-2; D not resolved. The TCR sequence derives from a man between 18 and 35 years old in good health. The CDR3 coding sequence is TGTGCCAGCTCACCCGAGCGGAACACCGGGGAGCTGTTTTTT. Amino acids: CASSPERNTGELFF.